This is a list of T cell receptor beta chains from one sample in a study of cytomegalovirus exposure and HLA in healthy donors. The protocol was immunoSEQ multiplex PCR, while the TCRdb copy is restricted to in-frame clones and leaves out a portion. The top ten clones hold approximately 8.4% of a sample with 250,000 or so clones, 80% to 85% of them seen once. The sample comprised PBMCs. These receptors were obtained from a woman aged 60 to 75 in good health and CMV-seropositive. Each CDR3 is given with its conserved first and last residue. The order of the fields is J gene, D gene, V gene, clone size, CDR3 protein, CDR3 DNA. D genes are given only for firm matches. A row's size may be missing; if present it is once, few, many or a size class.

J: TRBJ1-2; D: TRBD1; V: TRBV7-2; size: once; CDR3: CASSSDRVWYGYTF; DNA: TGTGCCAGCAGCTCGGACAGGGTATGGTATGGCTACACCTTC
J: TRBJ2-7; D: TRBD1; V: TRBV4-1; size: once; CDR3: CASSQDPGQYYEQYF; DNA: TGCGCCAGCAGCCAAGATCCGGGACAGTACTACGAGCAGTACTTC
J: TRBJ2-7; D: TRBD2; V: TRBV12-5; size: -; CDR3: CASGQGIAGYEQYF; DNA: TGTGCTAGTGGTCAAGGGATAGCGGGCTACGAGCAGTACTTC
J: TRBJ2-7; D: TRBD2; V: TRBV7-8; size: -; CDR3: CASSLGASGTTSYEQYF; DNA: TGTGCCAGCAGCTTAGGGGCGTCGGGGACTACCTCCTACGAGCAGTACTTC
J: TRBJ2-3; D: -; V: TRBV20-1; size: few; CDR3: CSATRNTQYF; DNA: TGCAGTGCCACGAGGAATACGCAGTATTTT
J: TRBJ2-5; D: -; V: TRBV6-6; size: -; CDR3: CASSYPRGGKETQYF; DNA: TGTGCCAGCAGTTACCCCAGGGGTGGGAAGGAGACCCAGTACTTC
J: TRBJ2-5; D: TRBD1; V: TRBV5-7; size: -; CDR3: CASSLAGNPGQGAQETQYF; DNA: TGTGCCAGCAGCTTGGCGGGGAATCCGGGACAGGGGGCACAAGAGACCCAGTACTTC
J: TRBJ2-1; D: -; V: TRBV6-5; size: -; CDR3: CASTPTGLSYNEQFF; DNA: TGTGCCAGCACTCCAACAGGGTTATCCTACAATGAGCAGTTCTTC
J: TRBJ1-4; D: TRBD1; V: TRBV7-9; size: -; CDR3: CASRGQVGEKLFF; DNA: TGTGCCAGCAGAGGACAGGTTGGCGAAAAACTGTTTTTT
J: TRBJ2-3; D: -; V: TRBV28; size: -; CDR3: CASSFYGEKGADTQYF; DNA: TGTGCCAGCAGTTTTTACGGGGAAAAAGGTGCAGATACGCAGTATTTT
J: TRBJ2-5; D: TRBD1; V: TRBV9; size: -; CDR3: CASSVGTGHQETQYF; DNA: TGTGCCAGCAGCGTGGGGACAGGGCACCAAGAGACCCAGTACTTC
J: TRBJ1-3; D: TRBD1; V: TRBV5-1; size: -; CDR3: CASSFRQGNTIYF; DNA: TGCGCCAGCAGCTTCCGACAGGGTAACACCATATATTTT
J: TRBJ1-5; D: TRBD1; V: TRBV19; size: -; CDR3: CASSIKGQGAWQPQHF; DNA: TGTGCCAGTAGTATCAAGGGACAGGGGGCATGGCAGCCCCAGCATTTT
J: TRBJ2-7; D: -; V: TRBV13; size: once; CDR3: CASSAPDRVYEQYF; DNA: TGTGCCAGCAGCGCCCCGGACAGAGTCTACGAGCAGTACTTC
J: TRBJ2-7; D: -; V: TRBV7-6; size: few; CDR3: CASSPRTGTYEQYF; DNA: TGTGCCAGCAGCCCCCGCACAGGGACCTACGAGCAGTACTTC
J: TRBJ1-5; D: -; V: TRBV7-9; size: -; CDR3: CASSRDISNQPQHF; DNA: TGTGCCAGCAGCCGGGACATTAGCAATCAGCCCCAGCATTTT
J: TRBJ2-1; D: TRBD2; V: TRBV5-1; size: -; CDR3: CASSPTSGRASGNEQFF; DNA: TGCGCCAGCAGCCCGACTAGCGGGAGGGCCTCGGGTAATGAGCAGTTCTTC
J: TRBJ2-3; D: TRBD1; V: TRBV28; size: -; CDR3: CASSPGQGIRLYF; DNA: TGTGCCAGCAGTCCTGGACAGGGAATAAGGCTGTATTTT
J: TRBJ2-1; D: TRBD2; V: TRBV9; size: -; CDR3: CASSVSGGGSNEQFF; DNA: TGTGCCAGCAGCGTATCGGGAGGTGGGTCCAATGAGCAGTTCTTC
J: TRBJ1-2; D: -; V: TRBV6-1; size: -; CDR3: CASSESNYGYTF; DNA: TGTGCCAGCAGTGAATCAAACTATGGCTACACCTTC
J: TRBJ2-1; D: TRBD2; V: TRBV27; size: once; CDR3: CASSPGTRGSNEQFF; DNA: TGTGCCAGCTCTCCCGGGACTAGAGGTAGCAATGAGCAGTTCTTC
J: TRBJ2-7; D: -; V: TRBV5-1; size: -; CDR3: CASNLSPGPRAYEQYF; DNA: TGCGCCAGCAACCTGAGCCCTGGACCGAGGGCGTACGAGCAGTACTTC
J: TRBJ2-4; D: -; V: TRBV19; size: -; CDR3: CASSIQGSRNIQYF; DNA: TGTGCCAGTAGTATACAGGGGAGTAGAAACATTCAGTACTTC
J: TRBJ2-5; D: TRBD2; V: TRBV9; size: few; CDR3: CASSVGGGVAQETQYF; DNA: TGTGCCAGCAGCGTAGGGGGGGGAGTCGCCCAAGAGACCCAGTACTTC
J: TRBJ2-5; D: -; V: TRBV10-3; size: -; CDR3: CAISVSSVGETQYF; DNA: TGTGCCATCAGTGTGTCTAGCGTGGGAGAGACCCAGTACTTC
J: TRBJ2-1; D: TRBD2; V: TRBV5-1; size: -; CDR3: CASSLERGTSGSSYNEQFF; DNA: TGCGCCAGCAGCTTGGAAAGGGGGACTAGCGGGAGCTCCTACAATGAGCAGTTCTTC
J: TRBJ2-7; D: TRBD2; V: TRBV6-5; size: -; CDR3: CASSYGGLAGVEQYF; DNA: TGTGCCAGCAGTTACGGGGGACTAGCGGGAGTCGAGCAGTACTTC
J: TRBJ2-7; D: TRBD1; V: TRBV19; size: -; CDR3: CASTSATGGGRYEQYF; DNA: TGTGCCAGTACCTCCGCAACAGGGGGCGGACGTTACGAGCAGTACTTC
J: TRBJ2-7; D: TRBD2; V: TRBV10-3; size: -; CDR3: CAISESSGSHEQYF; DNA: TGTGCCATCAGTGAGTCCAGCGGGAGTCACGAGCAGTACTTC